This T cell receptor beta chain was observed in a study of T cell responses to AZD1222 COVID-19 vaccine. CDR3 length equals 13 residues. With 4 bases clipped from V and 8 bases from J, the junction kept 2 bases outside the gene matches. Germline CDR1 is SGHTA and CDR2 is FQGTGA. TCRdb's table, derived via immunoSEQ multiplex PCR, lists solely in-frame clones and lacks some. The sample records about 140,000 clones, about 88% being singletons. The receptor was derived from an adult who received the AZD1222 COVID-19 vaccine. The chain has TRBV7-3 and TRBJ1-6, with 7 nucleotides matching TRBD1. The sample was peripheral blood, taken 28 days after the second AZD1222 dose. This CDR3 is CASSSQGDSPLHF. DNA of the CDR3: TGTGCCAGCAGCTCGCAGGGGGATTCACCCCTCCACTTT.